This TCR beta chain was captured by sequencing in a study of blood T cell repertoires in COVID-19. About the study: Samples came from the United States, Italy and Spain, spanning acute and convalescent COVID-19. Sources were T cells, B-cell-depleted T cells, or PBMCs; the material itself was cDNA or gDNA.

Data came from immunoSEQ multiplex PCR; TCRdb stores just in-frame clones and leaves some out. Here the sample spans some 150,000 clones, approximately 80% being singletons. The material sequenced was peripheral blood. This TCR was sampled from a human donor in a cohort sampled during active COVID-19.

The chain's CDR3 is CASSQVSGGPQETQYF. The CDR3 coding sequence is TGTGCCAGCAGCCAAGTTTCGGGGGGGCCCCAAGAGACCCAGTACTTC. This chain links TRBV4-2 with TRBJ2-5, with 8 positions matching TRBD2. The CDR3 length is 16 residues. Germline CDR1 reads LGHNA; CDR2 reads YNFKEQ. V was clipped by 1 base and J by 1 base; unmatched bases: 5.